This TCR beta chain was observed in a study of blood T cell repertoires in COVID-19. Looking at the study overall: COVID-19 samples, acute and convalescent, were from the United States, Italy and Spain.

Details on this clone: The sample holds other DNA sequences that translate to the same CDR3.

The CDR3 consists of 12 residues. V lost 5 bases to trimming and J lost 0 bases, with 4 bases between them. The germline gives CDR1 KGHSH, CDR2 LQKENI. In the authors' workflow: Reference gene primer amplification gave nucleated cell count estimates. This table comes from immunoSEQ multiplex PCR, and its TCRdb copy is limited to in-frame clones, with some not included. Clone size and the V and J calls come from that table; the DNA yielded D and trimming. The top ten hold about 30% of the sample, which has approximately 100,000 clones, roughly nine tenths seen once. This TCR came from a woman over 75 with acute or convalescent COVID-19. Sample: peripheral blood. V and J are TRBV18 and TRBJ1-1; no reliable D call. CDR3 in DNA: TGTGCCAGCTCAAACATGAACACTGAAGCTTTCTTT. This translates into CASSNMNTEAFF.